This T cell receptor (beta chain) emerged from a study of blood T cell repertoires in COVID-19. Study details: From the United States, Italy and Spain came samples of acute and convalescent COVID-19.

V was pared by 4 bases and J by 3 bases, with 4 bases of the junction left unmatched. The CDR3 loop spans 15 amino acids. The germline CDR1 and CDR2 sequences are SGHDT and YYEEEE. How the authors handled the data: Amplification from reference gene primers served as the basis for estimated nucleated cell counts. Profiling relied on immunoSEQ multiplex PCR, and the TCRdb table lists in-frame clones only, not all of them. V, J and clone size were drawn from that table, and D and trimming were deduced from the DNA. The sample includes 10,000 to 15,000 clones, 60% to 75% of them seen just once. The rearrangement joins TRBV5-6 to TRBJ2-5; 12 bases map to TRBD2. The clonotype was recovered from a man aged 60 to 69 with COVID-19, enrolled during active disease. The sequencing sample was made of peripheral blood. The CDR3 DNA reads TGTGCCAGCAGCGAGACTAGCGGGAGTAAAGAGACCCAGTACTTC. It codes for CASSETSGSKETQYF.